Presented here are 25 T cell receptor beta chains from one specimen sequenced in a study of blood T cells in healthy people across ages. Primers used in a second PCR of roughly 6 to 12 cycles were a sample-barcoded 5' primer and a J-beta primer mix. TCRdb recomputed calls from the 5' RACE reads with MiXCR, one row per CDR3 protein. This sample has hundreds of thousands of distinct CDR3 sequences; around three fifths occur once, and the top ten carry around 37%. The sample was blood. The receptors derive from a man between 60 and 75 years old in good health.

A single count supports this clonotype. The rearrangement uses TRBV12-3 or TRBV12-4 and TRBJ2-7, with a tentative D call TRBD2 (5 bases). Trimming shortened V by 6 bases and J by 6 bases, and 12 bases separated the two germline ends. This CDR3 contains 12 residues. CDR3 residues: CASSRGKSEQYF. As DNA, the CDR3 is TGTGCCAGCAGCAGAGGGAAGAGCGAGCAGTACTTC.

This sequence joins TRBV28 and TRBJ2-2, with TRBD1 matching 11 bases. This CDR3 is 14 amino acids long. Losses at the gene ends were 6 bases for V and 5 bases for J; bases not matched to a gene: 2. In germline, CDR1 is MDHEN, CDR2 SYDVKM. CDR3: CASRGTGGTGELFF. The DNA of the CDR3 is TGTGCCAGCAGGGGGACAGGGGGAACCGGGGAGCTGTTTTTT.

The CDR3 spells CASSQDRAGGNQPQHF. CDR3 sequence (DNA): TGTGCCAGCAGCCAAGATAGAGCGGGAGGCAATCAGCCCCAGCATTTT. The chain employs TRBV4-2 and TRBJ1-5; D is ambiguous. Germline V gene data show CDR1 as LGHNA and CDR2 as YNFKEQ. V lost 0 bases and J lost 2, with 11 bases in between. The CDR3 has 16 amino acids.

This rearrangement joins TRBV29-1 to TRBJ2-3; no clear D gene. The CDR3 has 12 residues. V was clipped by 4 bases and J by 6 bases, with 11 bases between them. CDR1 is SQVTM, CDR2 ANQGSEA, per germline. The CDR3 sequence: CSVVPSQDTQYF. The CDR3 DNA sequence: TGCAGCGTTGTTCCATCCCAGGATACGCAGTATTTT.

V and J are TRBV6-5 and TRBJ1-2, with 7 nucleotides matching TRBD1. V lost 5 bases, J lost 8 bases, and 14 bases stayed unmatched. Germline assignment: CDR1 MNHEY and CDR2 SVGAGI. The CDR3 is 15 residues long. This chain's CDR3 is CASSPKGTARRGYTF. The CDR3 coding sequence is TGTGCCAGCAGTCCTAAAGGGACAGCGCGACGGGGCTACACCTTC.

This clonotype occurred once. The chain combines TRBV28 with TRBJ1-2; D not resolved. Per germline, CDR1 MDHEN and CDR2 SYDVKM. V was cut by 6 bases and J by 8 bases, with 16 bases left in between. This CDR3 comprises 13 residues. CDR3: CASSGDPGFGYTF. The CDR3 nucleotides are TGTGCCAGCAGCGGGGATCCGGGATTCGGCTACACCTTC.

This chain connects TRBV12-3 or TRBV12-4 to TRBJ1-5; no clear D gene. Trimming cost V 3 bases and J 3 bases, with 9 bases left between them. The CDR3 extends over 14 amino acids. DNA of the CDR3: TGTGCCAGCAGTTTTGATGATTCCAATCAGCCCCAGCATTTT. The encoded protein is CASSFDDSNQPQHF.

This clonotype was recorded a few times. The CDR3 coding sequence is TGCAGCGTTGAAGGACAGGGGGTGTGGGAGACCCAGTACTTC. Its protein product is CSVEGQGVWETQYF. The V and J genes are TRBV29-1 and TRBJ2-5; 9 bases map to TRBD1. The CDR3 length is 14 residues. Trimming removed 1 base from V and 5 bases from J; junction bases left unmatched: 5. The germline gives CDR1 SQVTM, CDR2 ANQGSEA.

CDR3 region: CASSLTRQAPDTQYF. In DNA form, the CDR3 reads TGTGCCAGCAGCCTCACACGACAAGCTCCAGATACGCAGTATTTT. The chain combines TRBV7-9 with TRBJ2-3; D call uncertain. The germline CDR1 and CDR2 sequences are SEHNR and FQNEAQ (reference sequence). CDR3 size: 15 residues. Trimming left V 5 bases short and J 4 bases short, with 16 bases between. Combining the CDR3 with reference TRBV7-9 and TRBJ2-3 gives the whole variable domain DTGVSQNPRHKITKRGQNVTFRCDPISEHNRLYWYRQTLGQGPEFLTYFQNEAQLEKSRLLSDRFSAERPKGSFSTLEIQRTEQGDSAMYLCASSLTRQAPDTQYFGPGTRLTVL.

The chain uses TRBV24-1 and TRBJ2-3; 10 positions agree with TRBD1. V shed 3 bases and J 4 bases; nucleotides not matched to a gene: 6. Germline CDR1 is KGHDR and CDR2 is SFDVKD. The CDR3 is made up of 16 amino acids. CDR3 residues: CATSDPGTGESDTQYF. DNA of the CDR3: TGTGCCACCAGTGATCCCGGGACAGGGGAGTCAGATACGCAGTATTTT.

This clonotype was detected only once. CDR3 sequence: CASSQEIRGANYGYTF. The CDR3 DNA sequence: TGTGCCAGCAGCCAAGAAATCCGGGGAGCTAACTATGGCTACACCTTC. The chain is built from TRBV4-2 and TRBJ1-2; D is ambiguous. This CDR3 region has 16 residues. Germline V gene lookup returns CDR1 LGHNA and CDR2 YNFKEQ. Trimming stripped 0 bases from V and 0 bases from J, with 11 bases between.

Ten or more counts support this clonotype. This rearrangement joins TRBV4-2 to TRBJ2-1; D is possibly TRBD1 (6 bases). CDR3 size: 15 residues. Germline V gene sequence: CDR1 LGHNA, CDR2 YNFKEQ. The V gene lost 0 bases and the J gene lost 5 bases, with 11 bases spanning the gap. The CDR3 sequence is CASSQEWGLNNEQFF. CDR3 DNA: TGTGCCAGCAGCCAAGAGTGGGGGCTCAACAATGAGCAGTTCTTC.

This clonotype was detected only a few times. The rearrangement links TRBV5-1 to TRBJ2-3, with 12 bases that match TRBD2. Per germline, CDR1 SGHRS and CDR2 YFSETQ. V lost 0 bases, J lost 4 bases, and 3 bases stayed unmatched. The CDR3 covers 16 residues. CDR3: CASSLELAGGADTQYF. The CDR3 nucleotides read TGCGCCAGCAGCTTGGAACTAGCGGGGGGAGCAGATACGCAGTATTTT.

The chain couples TRBV10-3 to TRBJ1-1, with D maybe TRBD1 (5 bases). The V and J ends lost 3 bases and 4 bases respectively, with 15 bases between them. The CDR3 loop spans 15 amino acids. Per the germline V gene, CDR1 is ENHRY and CDR2 is SYGVKD. The CDR3: CAISEVWGGSTEAFF. CDR3 bases: TGTGCCATCAGTGAAGTGTGGGGGGGGAGCACTGAAGCTTTCTTT.

V gene TRBV12-3 or TRBV12-4 combines with J gene TRBJ2-6, with 7 bases that match TRBD1. After removal of 9 bases from V and 0 bases from J, the junction contained 5 bases not matched to a gene. The CDR3 totals 15 residues. Here the CDR3 DNA reads TGTGCCAGTGGACAGGCGCTCTCTGGGGCCAACGTCCTGACTTTC. Encoded protein: CASGQALSGANVLTF.

The table lists this clonotype with a few counts. The chain combines TRBV10-3 with TRBJ2-5; D might be TRBD1 or TRBD2, each matching 5 bases. The CDR3 sequence is 13 residues long. In germline, CDR1 is ENHRY, CDR2 SYGVKD. Trimming took 1 base from V and 2 from J, leaving 5 bases between them. CDR3 residues: CAISEWGQETQYF. CDR3 coding DNA: TGTGCCATCAGTGAGTGGGGGCAAGAGACCCAGTACTTC.

As for this clonotype: At one of its ends the junction is not consistent with the germline gene, which may arise from a read error. The chain has TRBV5-6 and TRBJ1-5, with D possibly TRBD1 on 5 matching bases. The CDR3 length is 13 residues. Looked up from germline, CDR1 is SGHDT and CDR2 is YYEEEE. The CDR3 loop is CAGSRRGNQPQHF. CDR3 nucleotides: TGTGCCGGCAGCCGTAGGGGTAATCAGCCCCAGCATTTT.

This rearrangement joins TRBV4-2 to TRBJ2-7; TRBD2 matches 7 bases. This CDR3 has 16 residues. In germline, CDR1 is LGHNA, CDR2 YNFKEQ. V gave up 4 bases and J gave up 2 bases; unmatched junction bases: 11. In nucleotides, the CDR3 is TGTGCCAGCAGCCCCTCCGACTCCAGCGGGACCTACGAGCAGTACTTC. Translation: CASSPSDSSGTYEQYF.

As regards this clonotype: At one boundary the junction diverges from the germline segment, which might be a read error. J is TRBJ2-2 and V is TRBV7-2; D is tentatively TRBD1 or TRBD2 (5 bases each). This CDR3 region has 15 residues. Germline V gene data show CDR1 as SGHTA and CDR2 as FQGNSA. CDR3 in DNA: TGTGCCAGCAGCTTATCCTCGGGGCCAGGCAATGAGCAGTTTTTT. This sequence encodes CASSLSSGPGNEQFF.

The CDR3 protein is CASSEVGPYF. CDR3 DNA sequence: TGTGCCAGCAGTGAAGTTGGGCCGTACTTC. The V call is TRBV2, the J call TRBJ2-7; D call uncertain. The CDR3 runs to 10 residues. The V gene lost 1 base and the J gene lost 12 bases, with 7 bases spanning the gap. The germline V gene encodes CDR1 SNHLY and CDR2 FYNNEI.

This chain links TRBV15 with TRBJ1-2, with a tentative D call TRBD1 (5 bases). Germline CDR1 and CDR2: LNHNV and YYDKDF (reference sequence). The CDR3 is 13 residues long. V lost 6 bases to trimming and J lost 0 bases, with 8 bases between them. This CDR3 reads CATSTGSNYGYTF. In DNA form, the CDR3 reads TGTGCCACCAGTACAGGTTCTAACTATGGCTACACCTTC.

The V call is TRBV6-5, the J call TRBJ2-7, with a tentative D call TRBD2 (6 bases). The assigned J gene may be wrong: the sequence end matches TRBJ2-5 better. Germline values: CDR1 MNHEY, CDR2 SVGAGI. The CDR3 covers 15 residues. The CDR3 reads CASSYSPTSWETQYF. DNA of the CDR3: TGTGCCAGCAGTTACTCGCCGACTAGTTGGGAGACCCAGTACTTC.

The gene calls are TRBV6-5 and TRBJ1-2, with D unresolved. Trimming took 7 bases from V and 4 from J, leaving 13 bases between them. The length of the CDR3 is 13 residues. CDR1 is MNHEY and CDR2 is SVGAGI in the germline V gene. Here the CDR3 DNA reads TGTGCCAGCACGGGCGGAAGAGGCTATGGCTACACCTTC. This sequence encodes CASTGGRGYGYTF.

The chain recombines TRBV6-1 with TRBJ2-3, with a possible D match to TRBD2 (6 bases). V was clipped by 5 bases and J by 2 bases, with 26 bases between them. The CDR3 is made up of 19 amino acids. Germline V gene sequence: CDR1 MNHNS, CDR2 SASEGT. CDR3 loop: CASSTAPGVLAPLTDTQYF. The CDR3 DNA follows: TGTGCCAGCAGTACGGCCCCGGGCGTCCTAGCGCCCCTCACAGATACGCAGTATTTT.

This chain connects TRBV20-1 to TRBJ2-5; D perhaps matches TRBD1 (5 bases). Germline CDR1 and CDR2: DFQATT and SNEGSKA (reference sequence). Trimming pared 8 bases from V and 5 bases from J, leaving 18 bases between. The CDR3 is made up of 13 amino acids. CDR3 nucleotides: TGCAGTTGGCACACAGGCCGGGTTGAGACCCAGTACTTC. Translation gives CSWHTGRVETQYF.